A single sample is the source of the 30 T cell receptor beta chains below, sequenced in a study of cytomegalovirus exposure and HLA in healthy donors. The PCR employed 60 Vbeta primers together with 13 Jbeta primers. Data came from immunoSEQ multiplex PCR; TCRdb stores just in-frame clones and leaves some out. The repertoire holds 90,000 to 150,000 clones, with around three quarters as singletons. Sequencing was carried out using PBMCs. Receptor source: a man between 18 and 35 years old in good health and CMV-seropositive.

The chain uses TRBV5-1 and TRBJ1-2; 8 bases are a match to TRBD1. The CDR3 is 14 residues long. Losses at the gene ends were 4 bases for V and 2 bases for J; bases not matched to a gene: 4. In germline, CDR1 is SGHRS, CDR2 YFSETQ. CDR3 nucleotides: TGCGCCAGCAGCCGGACAGGGTTGAACTATGGCTACACCTTC. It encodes CASSRTGLNYGYTF. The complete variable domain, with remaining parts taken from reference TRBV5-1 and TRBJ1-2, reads KAGVTQTPRYLIKTRGQQVTLSCSPISGHRSVSWYQQTPGQGLQFLFEYFSETQRNKGNFPGRFSGRQFSNSRSEMNVSTLELGDSALYLCASSRTGLNYGYTFGSGTRLTVV.

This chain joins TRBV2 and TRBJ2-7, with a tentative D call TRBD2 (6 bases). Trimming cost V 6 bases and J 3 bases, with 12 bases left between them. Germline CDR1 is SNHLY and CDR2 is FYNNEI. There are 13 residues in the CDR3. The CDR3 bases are TGTGCCAGCAGGGCGGGGAGCCTCTACGAGCAGTACTTC. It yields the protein CASRAGSLYEQYF. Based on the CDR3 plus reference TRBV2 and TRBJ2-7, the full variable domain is EPEVTQTPSHQVTQMGQEVILRCVPISNHLYFYWYRQILGQKVEFLVSFYNNEISEKSEIFDDQFSVERPDGSNFTLKIRSTKLEDSAMYFCASRAGSLYEQYFGPGTRLTVT.

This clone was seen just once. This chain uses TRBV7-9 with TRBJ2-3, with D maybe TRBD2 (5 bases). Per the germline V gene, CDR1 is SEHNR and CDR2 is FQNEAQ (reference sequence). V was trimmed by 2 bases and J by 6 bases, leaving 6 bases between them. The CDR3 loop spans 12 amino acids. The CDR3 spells CASSLLADTQYF. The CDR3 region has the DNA TGTGCCAGCAGCTTACTAGCTGATACGCAGTATTTT.

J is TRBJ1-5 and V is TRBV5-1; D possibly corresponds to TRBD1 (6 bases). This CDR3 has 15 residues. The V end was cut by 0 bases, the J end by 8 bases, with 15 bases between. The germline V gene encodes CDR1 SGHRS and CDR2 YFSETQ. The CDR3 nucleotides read TGCGCCAGCAGCTTGGGAGACAGGATAGGAGAGCCCCAGCATTTT. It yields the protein CASSLGDRIGEPQHF.

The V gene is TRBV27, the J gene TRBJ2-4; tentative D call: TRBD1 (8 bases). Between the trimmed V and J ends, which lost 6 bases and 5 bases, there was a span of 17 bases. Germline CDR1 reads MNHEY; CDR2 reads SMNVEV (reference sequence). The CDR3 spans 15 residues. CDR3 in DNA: TGTGCCAGCAGCTTAACACAGGGGGGGGAAAACATTCAGTACTTC. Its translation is CASSLTQGGENIQYF.

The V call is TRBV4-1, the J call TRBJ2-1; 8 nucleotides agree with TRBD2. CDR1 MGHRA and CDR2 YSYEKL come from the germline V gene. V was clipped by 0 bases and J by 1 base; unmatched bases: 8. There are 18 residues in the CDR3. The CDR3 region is CASSQESELAGSYNEQFF. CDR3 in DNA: TGCGCCAGCAGCCAAGAATCGGAGCTAGCGGGTTCCTACAATGAGCAGTTCTTC.

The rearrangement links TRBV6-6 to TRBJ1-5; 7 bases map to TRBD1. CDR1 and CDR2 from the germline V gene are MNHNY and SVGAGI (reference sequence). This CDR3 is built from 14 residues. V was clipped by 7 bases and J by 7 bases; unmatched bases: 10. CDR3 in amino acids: CASKGETGHQPQHF. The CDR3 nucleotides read TGTGCCAGCAAGGGGGAGACAGGGCACCAGCCCCAGCATTTT.

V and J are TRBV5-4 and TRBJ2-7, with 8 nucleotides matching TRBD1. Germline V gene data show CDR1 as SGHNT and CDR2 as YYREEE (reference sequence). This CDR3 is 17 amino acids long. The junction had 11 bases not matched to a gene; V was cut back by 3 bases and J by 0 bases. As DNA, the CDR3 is TGTGCCAGCAGCTCAATAATCGGGACAGGAGGCTCCTACGAGCAGTACTTC. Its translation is CASSSIIGTGGSYEQYF.

CDR3 residues: CASSLGTANIQYF. The DNA for the CDR3 is TGTGCCAGCAGCCTTGGGACAGCTAACATTCAGTACTTC. V is TRBV6-6 and J is TRBJ2-4, with TRBD1 matching over 7 bases. The CDR3 totals 13 residues. Germline lookup yields CDR1 MNHNY and CDR2 SVGAGI (reference sequence). V lost 6 bases, J lost 7 bases, and 6 bases stayed unmatched.

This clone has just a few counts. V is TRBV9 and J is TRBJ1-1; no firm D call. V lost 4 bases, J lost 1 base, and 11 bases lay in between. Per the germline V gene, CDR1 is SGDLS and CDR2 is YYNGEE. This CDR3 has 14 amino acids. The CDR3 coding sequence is TGTGCCAGCAGCCCTTCGGTCGAGAACACTGAAGCTTTCTTT. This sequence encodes CASSPSVENTEAFF.

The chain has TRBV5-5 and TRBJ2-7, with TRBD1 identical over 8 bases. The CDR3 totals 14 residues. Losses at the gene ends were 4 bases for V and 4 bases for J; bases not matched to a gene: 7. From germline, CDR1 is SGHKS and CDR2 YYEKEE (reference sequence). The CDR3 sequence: CASSRPTGAYEQYF. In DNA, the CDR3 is TGTGCCAGCAGCCGCCCGACAGGGGCGTACGAGCAGTACTTC.

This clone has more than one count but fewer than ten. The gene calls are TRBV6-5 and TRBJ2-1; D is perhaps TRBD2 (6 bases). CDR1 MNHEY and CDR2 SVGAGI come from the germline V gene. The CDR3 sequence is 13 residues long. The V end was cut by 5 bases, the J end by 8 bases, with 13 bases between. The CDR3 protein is CASSPRDFDEQFF. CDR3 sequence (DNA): TGTGCCAGCAGTCCCCGGGACTTCGATGAGCAGTTCTTC.

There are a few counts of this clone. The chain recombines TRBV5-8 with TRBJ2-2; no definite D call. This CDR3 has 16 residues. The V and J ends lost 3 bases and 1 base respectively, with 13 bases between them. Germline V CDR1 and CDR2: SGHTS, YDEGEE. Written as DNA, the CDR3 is TGTGCCAGCAGCTACCAATCCGGGTTGAACACCGGGGAGCTGTTTTTT. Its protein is CASSYQSGLNTGELFF. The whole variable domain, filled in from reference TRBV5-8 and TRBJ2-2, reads EAGVTQSPTHLIKTRGQQATLRCSPISGHTSVYWYQQALGLGLQFLLWYDEGEERNRGNFPPRFSGRQFPNYSSELNVNALELEDSALYLCASSYQSGLNTGELFFGEGSRLTVL.

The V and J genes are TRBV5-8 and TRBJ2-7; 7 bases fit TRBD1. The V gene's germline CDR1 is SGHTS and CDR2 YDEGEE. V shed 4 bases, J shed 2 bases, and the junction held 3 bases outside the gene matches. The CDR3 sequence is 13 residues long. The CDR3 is CASSHRGPYEQYF. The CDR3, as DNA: TGTGCCAGCAGCCACAGGGGACCCTACGAGCAGTACTTC.

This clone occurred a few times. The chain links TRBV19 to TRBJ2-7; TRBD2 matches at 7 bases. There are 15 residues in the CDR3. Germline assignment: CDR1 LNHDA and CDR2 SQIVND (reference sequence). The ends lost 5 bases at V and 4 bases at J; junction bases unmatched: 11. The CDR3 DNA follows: TGTGCCAGTAGTCGGGGACTAAGCGCCGGTTACGAGCAGTACTTC. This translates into CASSRGLSAGYEQYF.

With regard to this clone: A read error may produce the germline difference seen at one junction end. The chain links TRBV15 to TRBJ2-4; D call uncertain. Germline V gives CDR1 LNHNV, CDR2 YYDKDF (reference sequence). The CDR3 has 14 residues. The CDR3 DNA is TGTGCCACCAGCAGAGGTACAGCCAAAAACAGTCAGTACTTC. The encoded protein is CATSRGTAKNSQYF.

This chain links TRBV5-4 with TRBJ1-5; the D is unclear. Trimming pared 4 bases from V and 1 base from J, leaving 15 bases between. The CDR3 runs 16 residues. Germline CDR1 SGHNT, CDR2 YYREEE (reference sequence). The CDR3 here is CASSRGPSGSNQPQHF. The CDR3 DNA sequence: TGTGCCAGCAGCCGAGGGCCTTCAGGAAGCAATCAGCCCCAGCATTTT.

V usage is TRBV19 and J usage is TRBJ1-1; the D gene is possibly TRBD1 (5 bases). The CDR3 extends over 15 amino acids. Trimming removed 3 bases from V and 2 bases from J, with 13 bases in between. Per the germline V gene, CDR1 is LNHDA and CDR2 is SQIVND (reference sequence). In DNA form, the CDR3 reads TGTGCCAGTAGTATCCCCGACAGACCAAACACTGAAGCTTTCTTT. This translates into CASSIPDRPNTEAFF. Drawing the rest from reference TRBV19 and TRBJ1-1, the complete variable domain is DGGITQSPKYLFRKEGQNVTLSCEQNLNHDAMYWYRQDPGQGLRLIYYSQIVNDFQKGDIAEGYSVSREKKESFPLTVTSAQKNPTAFYLCASSIPDRPNTEAFFGQGTRLTVV.

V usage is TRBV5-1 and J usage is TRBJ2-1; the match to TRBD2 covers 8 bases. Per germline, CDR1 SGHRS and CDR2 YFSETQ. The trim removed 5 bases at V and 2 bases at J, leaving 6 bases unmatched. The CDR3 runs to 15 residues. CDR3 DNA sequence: TGCGCCAGCAGGATGACTAGCGTAGCCTACAATGAGCAGTTCTTC. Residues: CASRMTSVAYNEQFF.

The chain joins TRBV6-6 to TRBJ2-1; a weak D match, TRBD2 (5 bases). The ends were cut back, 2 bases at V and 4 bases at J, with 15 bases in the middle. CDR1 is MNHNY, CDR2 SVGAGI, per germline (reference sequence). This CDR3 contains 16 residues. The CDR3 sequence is CASSYDGLVQYNEQFF. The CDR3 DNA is TGTGCCAGCAGTTACGATGGACTGGTACAATACAATGAGCAGTTCTTC.

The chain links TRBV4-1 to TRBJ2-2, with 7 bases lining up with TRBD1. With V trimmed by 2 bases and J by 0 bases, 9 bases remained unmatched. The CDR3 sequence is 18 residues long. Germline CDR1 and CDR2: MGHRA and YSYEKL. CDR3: CASSQFTGETSNTGELFF. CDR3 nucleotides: TGCGCCAGCAGCCAATTTACAGGGGAAACTTCGAACACCGGGGAGCTGTTTTTT.

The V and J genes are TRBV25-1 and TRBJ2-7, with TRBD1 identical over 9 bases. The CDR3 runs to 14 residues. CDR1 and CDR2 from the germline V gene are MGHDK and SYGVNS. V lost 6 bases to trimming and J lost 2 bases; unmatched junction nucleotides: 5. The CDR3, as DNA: TGTGCCAGCAGACAGGGGGCACGGGCCTACGAGCAGTACTTC. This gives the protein CASRQGARAYEQYF.

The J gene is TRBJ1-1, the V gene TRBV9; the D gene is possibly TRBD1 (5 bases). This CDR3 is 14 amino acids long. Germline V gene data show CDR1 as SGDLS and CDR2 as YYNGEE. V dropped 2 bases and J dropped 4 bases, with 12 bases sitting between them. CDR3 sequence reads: CASSVRVDGTEAFF. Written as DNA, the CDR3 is TGTGCCAGCAGCGTCAGGGTTGACGGCACTGAAGCTTTCTTT. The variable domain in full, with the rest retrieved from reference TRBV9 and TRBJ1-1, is DSGVTQTPKHLITATGQRVTLRCSPRSGDLSVYWYQQSLDQGLQFLIQYYNGEERAKGNILERFSAQQFPDLHSELNLSSLELGDSALYFCASSVRVDGTEAFFGQGTRLTVV.

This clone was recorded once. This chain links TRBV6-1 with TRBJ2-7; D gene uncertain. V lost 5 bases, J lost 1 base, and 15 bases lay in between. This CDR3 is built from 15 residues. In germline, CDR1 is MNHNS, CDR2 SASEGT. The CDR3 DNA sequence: TGTGCCAGCAGTCGATCAAGACTGATATCCTACGAGCAGTACTTC. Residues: CASSRSRLISYEQYF.

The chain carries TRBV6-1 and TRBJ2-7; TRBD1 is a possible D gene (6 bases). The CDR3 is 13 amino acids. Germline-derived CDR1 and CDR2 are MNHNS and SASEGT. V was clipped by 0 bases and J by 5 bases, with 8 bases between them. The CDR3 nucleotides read TGTGCCAGCAGTGAAGCCGACAGGAACGAGCAGTACTTC. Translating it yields CASSEADRNEQYF.

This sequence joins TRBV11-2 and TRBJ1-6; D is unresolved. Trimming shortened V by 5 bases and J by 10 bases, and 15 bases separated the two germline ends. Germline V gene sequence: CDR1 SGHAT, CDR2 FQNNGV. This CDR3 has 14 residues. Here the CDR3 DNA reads TGTGCCAGCAGCCCGAGCGGGTTGGGATCACCCCTCCACTTT. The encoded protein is CASSPSGLGSPLHF. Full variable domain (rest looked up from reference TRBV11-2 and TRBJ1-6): EAGVAQSPRYKIIEKRQSVAFWCNPISGHATLYWYQQILGQGPKLLIQFQNNGVVDDSQLPKDRFSAERLKGVDSTLKIQPAKLEDSAVYLCASSPSGLGSPLHFGNGTRLTVT.

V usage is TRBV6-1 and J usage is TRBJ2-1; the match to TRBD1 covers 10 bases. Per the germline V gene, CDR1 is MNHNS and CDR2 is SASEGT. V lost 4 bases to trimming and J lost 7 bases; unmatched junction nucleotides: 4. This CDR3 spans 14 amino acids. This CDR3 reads CASSGDRGRNEQFF. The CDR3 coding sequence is TGTGCCAGCAGTGGTGACAGGGGGCGGAATGAGCAGTTCTTC.

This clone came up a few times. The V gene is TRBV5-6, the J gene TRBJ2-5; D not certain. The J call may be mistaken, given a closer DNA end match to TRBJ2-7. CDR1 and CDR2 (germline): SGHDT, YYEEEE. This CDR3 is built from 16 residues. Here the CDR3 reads CASSLFLPPLPYEQYF. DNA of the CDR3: TGTGCCAGCAGCTTGTTTCTACCACCGTTGCCCTACGAGCAGTACTTC.

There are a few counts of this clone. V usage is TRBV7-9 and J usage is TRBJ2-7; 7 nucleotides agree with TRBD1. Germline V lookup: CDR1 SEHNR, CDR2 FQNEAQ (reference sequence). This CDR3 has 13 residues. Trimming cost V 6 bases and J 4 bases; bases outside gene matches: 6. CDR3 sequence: CASSGTDNYEQYF. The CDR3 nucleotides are TGTGCCAGCAGTGGGACAGATAATTACGAGCAGTACTTC.

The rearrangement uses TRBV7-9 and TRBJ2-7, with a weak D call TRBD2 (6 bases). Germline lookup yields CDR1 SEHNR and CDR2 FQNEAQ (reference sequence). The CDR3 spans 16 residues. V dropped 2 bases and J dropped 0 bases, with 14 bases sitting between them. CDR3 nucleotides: TGTGCCAGCAGCTTAATTGACGGAGGGAACTCCTACGAGCAGTACTTC. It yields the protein CASSLIDGGNSYEQYF.